This entry lists 29 T cell receptor beta chains sequenced from one sample in a study of blood T cell repertoires in COVID-19. Sequencing was performed with immunoSEQ multiplex PCR; in TCRdb, only in-frame clones are kept and a portion is missing. This sample carries some 170,000 clones, 80% of them seen once, and the ten largest clones take 4.5% to 7.5%. The sequenced material came from PBMCs or T cells enriched from blood (not recorded which). The receptors here all came from a man aged 40-50 years who had recovered from COVID-19.

This clone came up once. The CDR3 loop reads CASSYSGTGRTDTQYF. The CDR3 DNA reads TGTGCCAGCAGTTATTCCGGGACAGGTAGGACAGATACGCAGTATTTT. The chain employs TRBV6-6 and TRBJ2-3; 8 bases line up with TRBD1. V trimming: 3 bases; J trimming: 3 bases; junction bases outside the gene matches: 8. The CDR3 has 16 amino acids. Germline V gene data show CDR1 as MNHNY and CDR2 as SVGAGI (reference sequence).

This clone was detected only a few times. The rearrangement uses TRBV6-5 and TRBJ2-2; 8 bases map to TRBD1. Unmatched junction bases numbered 6, after V lost 9 bases and J lost 0 bases. This CDR3 region has 15 residues. Germline values: CDR1 MNHEY, CDR2 SVGAGI. CDR3: CASSRTGSNTGELFF. As DNA, the CDR3 is TGTGCCAGTTCACGGACAGGGTCGAACACCGGGGAGCTGTTTTTT.

This rearrangement joins TRBV6-5 to TRBJ2-7; 10 bases fit TRBD1. Germline assignment: CDR1 MNHEY and CDR2 SVGAGI. V shed 7 bases and J 2 bases; nucleotides not matched to a gene: 8. This CDR3 has 15 residues. This chain's CDR3 is CASKHRGQGAYEQYF. Here the CDR3 DNA reads TGTGCCAGCAAACATAGAGGACAGGGGGCCTACGAGCAGTACTTC.

V gene TRBV6-5 combines with J gene TRBJ1-3; TRBD1 might be the D (5 bases). V was trimmed by 6 bases and J by 4 bases, leaving 10 bases between them. The CDR3 contains 13 residues. Germline loops: CDR1 MNHEY, CDR2 SVGAGI. The CDR3, as DNA: TGTGCCAGCAGGCCAGGGTTCGGAAACACCATATATTTT. Protein: CASRPGFGNTIYF.

The V gene is TRBV19, the J gene TRBJ2-2; TRBD1 might be the D (6 bases). Trimming removed 4 bases from V and 6 bases from J, with 12 bases in between. Germline V gene data show CDR1 as LNHDA and CDR2 as SQIVND (reference sequence). This CDR3 region has 14 residues. CDR3: CASSRSRGAGELFF. CDR3 DNA: TGTGCCAGTAGTAGATCCAGGGGAGCCGGGGAGCTGTTTTTT. Based on the CDR3 plus reference TRBV19 and TRBJ2-2, the full variable domain is DGGITQSPKYLFRKEGQNVTLSCEQNLNHDAMYWYRQDPGQGLRLIYYSQIVNDFQKGDIAEGYSVSREKKESFPLTVTSAQKNPTAFYLCASSRSRGAGELFFGEGSRLTVL.

V gene TRBV9 combines with J gene TRBJ1-4; D gene uncertain. This CDR3 spans 15 amino acids. Between the trimmed V and J ends, which lost 3 bases and 0 bases, there was a span of 9 bases. Germline values: CDR1 SGDLS, CDR2 YYNGEE. The CDR3 reads CASSASGATNEKLFF. The CDR3 DNA sequence: TGTGCCAGCAGCGCCTCCGGGGCAACTAATGAAAAACTGTTTTTT.

The gene calls are TRBV6-5 and TRBJ2-7; possible D gene TRBD2, 6 bases. CDR1 and CDR2 from the germline V gene are MNHEY and SVGAGI. There are 15 residues in the CDR3. V shed 6 bases and J shed 3 bases, with 18 bases lying between them. CDR3 sequence reads: CASRVSGGTNYEQYF. The CDR3 DNA follows: TGTGCCAGCAGGGTTTCTGGGGGGACGAACTACGAGCAGTACTTC.

The chain is built from TRBV9 and TRBJ2-1; 10 bases match TRBD1. J was trimmed by 4 bases and V by 0 bases; bases with no gene match: 1. The CDR3 is 15 amino acids. Germline V gene sequence: CDR1 SGDLS, CDR2 YYNGEE. Here the CDR3 DNA reads TGTGCCAGCAGCGTAGGGGACAGGGGTTACAATGAGCAGTTCTTC. Translated: CASSVGDRGYNEQFF. The full variable domain, in which reference TRBV9 and TRBJ2-1 provide the parts outside the CDR3, is DSGVTQTPKHLITATGQRVTLRCSPRSGDLSVYWYQQSLDQGLQFLIQYYNGEERAKGNILERFSAQQFPDLHSELNLSSLELGDSALYFCASSVGDRGYNEQFFGPGTRLTVL.

The chain uses TRBV29-1 and TRBJ2-3; 7 bases are shared with TRBD1. CDR1 is SQVTM, CDR2 ANQGSEA, per germline. J lost 2 bases, V lost 5 bases, and 7 bases had no gene match. This CDR3 is 14 amino acids long. CDR3 nucleotide sequence: TGCAGCGTTAGACAGGGTGGGAACACAGATACGCAGTATTTT. It encodes CSVRQGGNTDTQYF.

The chain carries TRBV10-2 and TRBJ2-7, with a possible D match to TRBD1 (5 bases). Deletions cut 6 bases from V and 5 bases from J, with 17 bases between. The CDR3 extends over 14 amino acids. Germline V gives CDR1 WSHSY, CDR2 SAAADI. The CDR3 reads CASRARDPRDEQYF. The CDR3 nucleotides read TGCGCCAGCAGAGCCAGGGATCCCAGGGACGAGCAGTACTTC.

The chain links TRBV6-2 or TRBV6-3 to TRBJ1-2, with 8 bases that match TRBD1. V trimming: 3 bases; J trimming: 3 bases; junction bases outside the gene matches: 3. The CDR3 covers 14 residues. Germline values: CDR1 MNHEY, CDR2 SVGEGT. The CDR3 nucleotides are TGTGCCAGCAGTTATCCGGGACAGGACTATGGCTACACCTTC. It codes for CASSYPGQDYGYTF.

This chain connects TRBV11-2 to TRBJ1-1; 7 positions match TRBD1. This CDR3 comprises 18 residues. Trimming took 0 bases from V and 0 from J; bases not matched to a gene: 10. Germline lookup yields CDR1 SGHAT and CDR2 FQNNGV. As DNA, the CDR3 is TGTGCCAGCAGCTTAGATCCGTCGGGACAGCATCTGAACACTGAAGCTTTCTTT. Its translation is CASSLDPSGQHLNTEAFF.

The chain employs TRBV19 and TRBJ2-4; 10 nucleotides align to TRBD1. The V gene's germline CDR1 is LNHDA and CDR2 SQIVND (reference sequence). CDR3 length: 15 amino acids. V was clipped by 5 bases and J by 5 bases; unmatched bases: 6. The CDR3 reads CASSAGTGVQNIQYF. The CDR3 DNA is TGTGCCAGTAGTGCGGGGACAGGGGTCCAAAACATTCAGTACTTC. The complete variable domain, with remaining parts taken from reference TRBV19 and TRBJ2-4, reads DGGITQSPKYLFRKEGQNVTLSCEQNLNHDAMYWYRQDPGQGLRLIYYSQIVNDFQKGDIAEGYSVSREKKESFPLTVTSAQKNPTAFYLCASSAGTGVQNIQYFGAGTRLSVL.

This chain joins TRBV4-1 and TRBJ1-5, with D uncertain. The CDR3 has 15 amino acids. Per the germline V gene, CDR1 is MGHRA and CDR2 is YSYEKL. V lost 4 bases and J 0 bases, leaving 10 bases between the germline ends. The CDR3 coding sequence is TGCGCCAGCAGCCTTACTATCTATAGCAATCAGCCCCAGCATTTT. Its translation is CASSLTIYSNQPQHF.

The rearrangement joins TRBV5-1 to TRBJ2-5, with 10 bases matching TRBD1. The CDR3 is 19 residues long. Germline V gene data show CDR1 as SGHRS and CDR2 as YFSETQ. Unmatched junction bases numbered 20, after V lost 4 bases and J lost 5 bases. The CDR3 DNA follows: TGCGCCAGCAGCAGAGGGGGGACCGGGACAGGGGCAGTTGGTGAGACCCAGTACTTC. Its translation is CASSRGGTGTGAVGETQYF.

The genes are TRBV7-9 and TRBJ2-3; tentatively, D is TRBD2 (7 bases). With 1 base removed from V and 1 base from J, the gap between germline ends came to 9 bases. This CDR3 has 15 amino acids. CDR1 and CDR2 from the germline V gene are SEHNR and FQNEAQ (reference sequence). The CDR3 DNA reads as TGTGCCAGCAGCTTAGGGGGGGGCGGCACAGATACGCAGTATTTT. Translating gives CASSLGGGGTDTQYF.

The chain has TRBV3-1 (or the pseudogene TRBV3-2) and TRBJ1-5, with 8 bases identical to TRBD1. Trimming removed 3 bases from V and 3 bases from J; junction bases left unmatched: 4. CDR3 length: 15 residues. Germline V CDR1 and CDR2: LGHDT, YNNKEL (reference sequence). The CDR3 is CASSQRQGNNQPQHF. CDR3 sequence (DNA): TGTGCCAGCAGCCAGAGACAGGGGAACAATCAGCCCCAGCATTTT.

The chain is built from TRBV6-5 and TRBJ1-1; D is ambiguous. The germline CDR1 and CDR2 sequences are MNHEY and SVGAGI. This CDR3 is built from 15 residues. V was cut by 1 base and J by 11 bases, with 20 bases left in between. CDR3 residues: CASSYYFGSPDVAFF. The CDR3 DNA reads as TGTGCCAGCAGTTACTATTTTGGCAGTCCAGATGTTGCTTTCTTT.

The sample holds a few counts of this clone. This rearrangement joins TRBV24-1 to TRBJ2-3; maybe TRBD2 (5 bases). Trimming left V 4 bases short and J 0 bases short, with 10 bases between. Germline values: CDR1 KGHDR, CDR2 SFDVKD. The length of the CDR3 is 15 residues. This CDR3 is CATSDSGLSTDTQYF. CDR3 bases: TGTGCCACCAGTGACTCCGGACTGAGCACAGATACGCAGTATTTT.

V and J are TRBV5-6 and TRBJ2-1, with TRBD2 matching over 9 bases. V shed 0 bases, J shed 7 bases, and the junction held 8 bases outside the gene matches. Germline values: CDR1 SGHDT, CDR2 YYEEEE. The CDR3 consists of 16 residues. This CDR3 is CASSLVWRGGSNEQFF. The CDR3 DNA reads as TGTGCCAGCAGCTTGGTCTGGCGGGGGGGCTCTAATGAGCAGTTCTTC.

V is TRBV19 and J is TRBJ2-1; the match to TRBD2 covers 8 bases. CDR1 and CDR2 from the germline V gene are LNHDA and SQIVND (reference sequence). The CDR3 length is 14 residues. Losses at the gene ends were 6 bases for V and 6 bases for J; bases not matched to a gene: 7. CDR3 DNA: TGTGCCAGTAGCCCGCTCGGGGGGGGCAATGAGCAGTTCTTC. This codes for CASSPLGGGNEQFF. Filled out from reference TRBV19 and TRBJ2-1, the complete variable domain reads DGGITQSPKYLFRKEGQNVTLSCEQNLNHDAMYWYRQDPGQGLRLIYYSQIVNDFQKGDIAEGYSVSREKKESFPLTVTSAQKNPTAFYLCASSPLGGGNEQFFGPGTRLTVL.

The chain has TRBV24-1 and TRBJ2-1, with 11 positions matching TRBD2. With V trimmed by 3 bases and J by 2 bases, 8 bases remained unmatched. Germline values: CDR1 KGHDR, CDR2 SFDVKD. This CDR3 comprises 18 residues. DNA of the CDR3: TGTGCCACCAGTGATGCGACTAGCGGGGAGAGGACCTACAATGAGCAGTTCTTC. It specifies CATSDATSGERTYNEQFF.

With respect to this clone: This specimen includes other DNA sequences encoding the same CDR3. The chain uses TRBV2 and TRBJ2-5, with a tentative D call TRBD2 (5 bases). The CDR3 totals 18 residues. Trimming shortened V by 4 bases and J by 5 bases, and 26 bases separated the two germline ends. Germline CDR1 reads SNHLY; CDR2 reads FYNNEI. The CDR3 DNA sequence: TGTGCCAGCAGTGCCTTCGGGGTTCCTACCTCGCCGAGGGAGACCCAGTACTTC. Translating gives CASSAFGVPTSPRETQYF.

This chain uses TRBV29-1 with TRBJ2-7, with TRBD1 identical over 8 bases. Looked up from germline, CDR1 is SQVTM and CDR2 is ANQGSEA. Trimming cost V 4 bases and J 3 bases; bases outside gene matches: 2. CDR3 length equals 12 residues. The CDR3 is CSVGQGYYEQYF. Written as DNA, the CDR3 is TGCAGCGTTGGACAGGGGTACTACGAGCAGTACTTC.

The CDR3 region is CATSDPSSGHSYNEQFF. DNA for the CDR3: TGTGCCACCAGTGATCCCTCTAGCGGCCACTCCTACAATGAGCAGTTCTTC. The V gene is TRBV24-1, the J gene TRBJ2-1, with 7 bases fitting TRBD2. The CDR3 is 17 residues long. CDR1 KGHDR and CDR2 SFDVKD come from the germline V gene. V lost 3 bases to trimming and J lost 0 bases; unmatched junction nucleotides: 7.

The chain recombines TRBV12-3 or TRBV12-4 with TRBJ2-1; unclear D gene. CDR3 length equals 13 residues. Trimming shortened V by 3 bases and J by 6 bases, and 9 bases separated the two germline ends. CDR3 nucleotides: TGTGCCAGCAGTTTTAGTGGAGCCAATGAGCAGTTCTTC. Its protein product is CASSFSGANEQFF.

This clone was seen just once. The V call is TRBV11-2, the J call TRBJ2-3; TRBD2 might be the D (5 bases). The V end lost 4 bases, the J end lost 1 base, and 12 bases lay between the germline ends. CDR1 and CDR2 (germline): SGHAT, FQNNGV. This CDR3 has 15 amino acids. CDR3 in amino acids: CASSSGFSGTDTQYF. Written as DNA, the CDR3 is TGTGCCAGCAGCTCCGGTTTTAGCGGCACAGATACGCAGTATTTT.

The rearrangement uses TRBV27 and TRBJ2-3, with a possible D match to TRBD2 (5 bases). The CDR3 is 13 residues long. The germline V gene encodes CDR1 MNHEY and CDR2 SMNVEV (reference sequence). V lost 3 bases and J 3 bases, leaving 7 bases between the germline ends. CDR3 sequence: CASSFGETDTQYF. CDR3 bases: TGTGCCAGCAGTTTCGGGGAGACAGATACGCAGTATTTT.

This clone was counted only a few times. The chain joins TRBV5-4 to TRBJ1-2; 9 bases agree with TRBD1. Germline V gene lookup returns CDR1 SGHNT and CDR2 YYREEE (reference sequence). This CDR3 is 15 amino acids long. With V trimmed by 3 bases and J by 4 bases, 7 bases remained unmatched. CDR3 DNA: TGTGCCAGCAGCTCCGGGACAGGGACCTCCTATGGCTACACCTTC. Its protein is CASSSGTGTSYGYTF.